The rows below give T cell receptor beta chains drawn from one sample of a study of technical replicates of blood from a handful of donors. This table comes from immunoSEQ multiplex PCR, and its TCRdb copy is limited to in-frame clones, with some not included. The sample lists 91,000 or so clones, over 85% occurring once. Specimen: T cells isolated from PBMCs. Receptors originate from a human donor in good health. The CDR3 runs from the conserved cysteine through the conserved F or W. The D gene is left open where the match is weak. Clone size is shown for a subset of rows, as once, few, many or a class of expanded clone.

J	D	size	V	CDR3	DNA
TRBJ2-6	TRBD1	.	TRBV27	CASTTRGRSYSGANVLTF	TGTGCCAGCACTACTAGGGGGCGATCCTACTCTGGGGCCAACGTCCTGACTTTC
TRBJ2-1	TRBD2	.	TRBV6-5	CASSLSGRAGEQFF	TGTGCCAGCAGTTTGAGCGGGAGGGCCGGTGAGCAGTTCTTC
TRBJ2-7	TRBD2	.	TRBV7-9	CASSLDAGALDEQYF	TGTGCCAGCAGCTTAGATGCGGGAGCCTTAGACGAGCAGTACTTC
TRBJ2-5	.	.	TRBV9	CASSPRADRDLQETQYF	TGTGCCAGCAGCCCCAGGGCAGACCGGGACTTACAAGAGACCCAGTACTTC
TRBJ1-2	TRBD1	.	TRBV28	CASSPGTGTSYGYTF	TGTGCCAGCAGTCCGGGGACAGGGACTTCCTATGGCTACACCTTC
TRBJ2-7	TRBD2	.	TRBV9	CASSVDQAGREQYF	TGTGCCAGCAGCGTAGATCAAGCGGGGCGGGAGCAGTACTTC
TRBJ2-7	.	once	TRBV4-1	CASSRADTYEQYF	TGCGCCAGCAGCCGAGCGGATACGTACGAGCAGTACTTC
TRBJ2-7	TRBD1	.	TRBV6-5	CASSKPGQGPYEQYF	TGTGCCAGCAGTAAACCGGGACAGGGACCCTACGAGCAGTACTTC
TRBJ2-3	TRBD2	once	TRBV19	CASTLAGVGDTQYF	TGTGCCAGTACCCTAGCGGGAGTAGGGGATACGCAGTATTTT
TRBJ2-7	TRBD1	.	TRBV2	CASRVSAGTGNYEQYF	TGTGCCAGCAGAGTTAGCGCCGGGACAGGGAACTACGAGCAGTACTTC
TRBJ2-7	TRBD1	.	TRBV18	CASSSTGGYEQYF	TGTGCCAGCTCATCAACAGGGGGGTACGAGCAGTACTTC
TRBJ1-1	.	.	TRBV7-2	CASSPYRETTEAFF	TGTGCCAGCAGCCCATACAGGGAAACCACTGAAGCTTTCTTT
TRBJ2-5	.	.	TRBV6-4	CASLKRLRGETQYF	TGTGCCAGCCTAAAGCGGCTACGGGGAGAGACCCAGTACTTC
TRBJ2-1	TRBD1	.	TRBV4-1	CASSPRDRGYNEQFF	TGCGCCAGCAGCCCCCGGGACAGGGGTTACAATGAGCAGTTCTTC
TRBJ1-1	.	.	TRBV28	CASSLAQGAGPEAFF	TGTGCCAGCAGTTTAGCTCAGGGCGCTGGGCCTGAAGCTTTCTTT
TRBJ1-5	.	.	TRBV18	CASSRLGQNNQPQHF	TGTGCCAGCTCACGCCTTGGACAGAACAATCAGCCCCAGCATTTT
TRBJ1-5	.	.	TRBV28	CASSQTGNQPQHF	TGTGCCAGCAGTCAAACAGGGAATCAGCCCCAGCATTTT
TRBJ2-3	.	.	TRBV9	CASSPLLGTDTQYF	TGTGCCAGCAGCCCTTTACTAGGCACAGATACGCAGTATTTT
TRBJ2-5	TRBD1	.	TRBV19	CASRDSVDRETQYF	TGTGCCAGCCGGGACAGTGTTGACCGAGAGACCCAGTACTTC
TRBJ2-1	TRBD2	.	TRBV30	CAMVSSGGGSYNEQFF	TGTGCGATGGTCAGCTCGGGAGGGGGCTCCTACAATGAGCAGTTCTTC
TRBJ1-5	.	.	TRBV5-1	CASSLGQGDGPQHF	TGCGCCAGCAGCTTGGGGCAGGGTGATGGGCCCCAGCATTTT
TRBJ2-7	.	.	TRBV27	CASSLGEGAYEQYF	TGTGCCAGCAGTTTGGGTGAGGGGGCCTACGAGCAGTACTTC
TRBJ1-1	TRBD1	.	TRBV5-4	CASRSDPGQGLEAFF	TGTGCCAGCAGATCGGACCCGGGACAGGGCCTTGAAGCTTTCTTT
TRBJ2-2	TRBD1	.	TRBV18	CASSRGQGDTGELFF	TGTGCCAGCTCACGGGGACAGGGTGACACCGGGGAGCTGTTTTTT
TRBJ1-1	.	.	TRBV5-4	CASSFGLNTEAFF	TGTGCCAGCAGCTTCGGACTTAACACTGAAGCTTTCTTT
TRBJ2-5	.	.	TRBV30	CAWSPGGVETQYF	TGTGCCTGGAGTCCTGGCGGGGTAGAGACCCAGTACTTC
TRBJ2-1	TRBD2	.	TRBV30	CAWSPGLVNEQFF	TGTGCCTGGAGTCCGGGACTAGTTAATGAGCAGTTCTTC
TRBJ2-1	TRBD2	few	TRBV27	CASSSLISGGSPYNEQFF	TGTGCCAGCAGTTCATTAATCAGTGGCGGGAGTCCCTACAATGAGCAGTTCTTC
TRBJ1-5	TRBD1	.	TRBV5-4	CASSEDRIKPQHF	TGTGCCAGCAGCGAGGACAGGATAAAGCCCCAGCATTTT
TRBJ1-2	TRBD1	.	TRBV27	CASSPGTGVFGYTF	TGTGCCAGCAGCCCCGGGACAGGGGTATTTGGCTACACCTTC
TRBJ2-1	.	.	TRBV29-1	CSVEDLGDYNEQFF	TGCAGCGTTGAAGATCTAGGAGACTACAATGAGCAGTTCTTC
TRBJ2-7	TRBD1	.	TRBV28	CASFSGTVSYEQYF	TGTGCCAGCTTCTCGGGGACAGTCTCCTACGAGCAGTACTTC
TRBJ2-3	TRBD1	.	TRBV29-1	CSAGQGHTDTQYF	TGCAGCGCAGGACAGGGGCACACAGATACGCAGTATTTT
TRBJ2-1	TRBD2	.	TRBV19	CASNSGNIHNEQFF	TGTGCCAGTAATAGCGGGAACATTCACAATGAGCAGTTCTTC
TRBJ2-7	.	once	TRBV5-1	CASSLASLYEQYF	TGCGCCAGCAGCTTGGCGTCCCTCTACGAGCAGTACTTC
TRBJ2-1	TRBD1	.	TRBV27	CASSWETGGENNEQFF	TGTGCCAGCAGTTGGGAGACAGGGGGCGAGAACAATGAGCAGTTCTTC
TRBJ2-7	TRBD1	.	TRBV7-9	CASSLLVGQGRYEQYF	TGTGCCAGCAGCTTATTAGTCGGACAGGGAAGGTACGAGCAGTACTTC
TRBJ1-1	.	.	TRBV10-3	CAISESVRGSMNTEAFF	TGTGCCATCAGTGAGTCAGTGCGGGGTTCCATGAACACTGAAGCTTTCTTT
TRBJ2-7	.	.	TRBV28	CASSLQGGSYEQYF	TGTGCCAGCAGTTTACAGGGCGGCTCCTACGAGCAGTACTTC
TRBJ1-2	.	.	TRBV7-8	CASSLEGLRYGYTF	TGTGCCAGCAGCTTAGAAGGACTTCGCTATGGCTACACCTTC
TRBJ2-5	.	.	TRBV13	CASKSSGQETQYF	TGTGCCAGCAAATCGTCGGGACAAGAGACCCAGTACTTC
TRBJ2-3	TRBD2	.	TRBV7-3	CASSLGTTSGRLYSTDTQYF	TGTGCCAGCAGCTTAGGGACAACTAGCGGGAGACTGTATAGCACAGATACGCAGTATTTT
TRBJ1-5	.	.	TRBV30	CAWSLGHNQPQHF	TGTGCCTGGAGTCTGGGGCATAATCAGCCCCAGCATTTT
TRBJ2-5	TRBD1	once	TRBV6-6	CASSYRDREETQYF	TGTGCCAGCAGTTACAGGGACAGGGAAGAGACCCAGTACTTC
TRBJ2-1	.	.	TRBV9	CASSYSGLKVDEQFF	TGTGCCAGCAGCTACAGCGGGCTTAAGGTAGATGAGCAGTTCTTC
TRBJ1-5	.	.	TRBV19	CASSIATSNQPQHF	TGTGCCAGTAGTATTGCGACAAGCAATCAGCCCCAGCATTTT
TRBJ1-2	TRBD1	.	TRBV9	CASSQPGQGAGGYTF	TGTGCCAGCAGCCAACCGGGACAGGGGGCAGGTGGCTACACCTTC
TRBJ2-7	TRBD2	.	TRBV6-5	CASSFQAASGSYEQYF	TGTGCCAGCAGTTTTCAGGCGGCTAGCGGGAGCTACGAGCAGTACTTC
TRBJ2-1	TRBD2	.	TRBV27	CASSLTSGFKNEQFF	TGTGCCAGCAGTTTGACTAGCGGGTTTAAAAATGAGCAGTTCTTC
TRBJ2-5	.	.	TRBV5-8	CASSPTGSGTQYF	TGTGCCAGCAGCCCCACAGGGTCGGGGACCCAGTACTTC
TRBJ2-1	TRBD2	.	TRBV7-3	CASSLTGLAGGNEQFF	TGTGCCAGCAGCTTAACGGGACTAGCGGGTGGCAATGAGCAGTTCTTC
TRBJ1-1	.	.	TRBV7-3	CASSLWGQGNTEAFF	TGTGCCAGCAGCTTATGGGGGCAGGGGAACACTGAAGCTTTCTTT
TRBJ2-6	.	.	TRBV11-3	CASSFRGTGANVLTF	TGTGCCAGCAGCTTCAGGGGCACTGGGGCCAACGTCCTGACTTTC
TRBJ1-2	.	.	TRBV9	CASSVMSESSDGYTF	TGTGCCAGCAGCGTAATGTCCGAATCTTCGGATGGCTACACCTTC
TRBJ2-5	.	.	TRBV7-8	CASSLLAGSQETQYF	TGTGCCAGCAGCTTACTTGCGGGCAGCCAAGAGACCCAGTACTTC